These 32 T cell receptor beta chains share one sample of origin, sequenced in a study of response to subunit inactivated influenza vaccine. TCRdb processed the RT-PCR reads anew with MiXCR; each CDR3 protein has one entry. The sample includes 250,000 to 350,000 distinct CDR3 sequences, approximately 23% seen only once; the top ten take about 9.3%. Sequences were derived from PBMCs from blood, sampled roughly 20 months after vaccination. All receptors derive from a man between 50 and 69 years old who received an inactivated influenza vaccine.

This clonotype was seen once. V is TRBV7-2 and J is TRBJ2-3, with a weak D call TRBD2 (7 bases). Germline values: CDR1 SGHTA, CDR2 FQGNSA. V was shortened by 0 bases and J by 0 bases, with 13 bases between the two germline ends. This CDR3 has 17 amino acids. The CDR3 DNA reads TGTGCCAGCAGCTTAGCGCCGGGGGGCCCTAGCACAGATACGCAGTATTTT. Encoded protein: CASSLAPGGPSTDTQYF.

The chain combines TRBV4-3 with TRBJ2-3; the D is unclear. The CDR3 has 13 residues. The germline gives CDR1 LGHNA, CDR2 YSLEER. V lost 4 bases, J lost 2 bases, and 7 bases lay in between. The CDR3 bases are TGCGCCAGCAGCCCCACCGACACAGATACGCAGTATTTT. Translating gives CASSPTDTDTQYF.

This clonotype has just a few counts. The V call is TRBV10-3, the J call TRBJ2-5; D gene unclear. V dropped 0 bases and J dropped 5 bases, with 4 bases sitting between them. This CDR3 spans 12 amino acids. Germline V gives CDR1 ENHRY, CDR2 SYGVKD. The CDR3 DNA reads as TGTGCCATCAGTGAGTCCTTGGAGACCCAGTACTTC. Translated, it gives CAISESLETQYF.

The chain uses TRBV4-2 and TRBJ2-1; D perhaps matches TRBD2 (5 bases). Germline V CDR1 and CDR2: LGHNA, YNFKEQ. This CDR3 spans 13 amino acids. V was clipped by 1 base and J by 10 bases, with 11 bases between them. CDR3 region: CASSQAVVAEQFF. In nucleotides, the CDR3 is TGTGCCAGCAGCCAAGCGGTAGTAGCGGAGCAGTTCTTC.

J is TRBJ1-2 and V is TRBV27, with D unclear. The V gene lost 6 bases and the J gene lost 0 bases, with 11 bases spanning the gap. The length of the CDR3 is 14 residues. Germline V lookup: CDR1 MNHEY, CDR2 SMNVEV (reference sequence). CDR3 bases: TGTGCCAGCAGCCCCCTCCCGCCTAACTATGGCTACACCTTC. This sequence encodes CASSPLPPNYGYTF.

This clonotype appeared a few times. This rearrangement joins TRBV10-3 to TRBJ1-6, with 9 bases that match TRBD1. Germline-derived CDR1 and CDR2 are ENHRY and SYGVKD. CDR3 length: 13 residues. J was trimmed by 5 bases and V by 11 bases; bases with no gene match: 4. The CDR3 region has the DNA TGTGCCGTACAGGGGGCCGATAATTCACCCCTCCACTTT. It codes for CAVQGADNSPLHF.

The table lists this clonotype with a few counts. This chain connects TRBV28 to TRBJ1-3; unclear D gene. V lost 6 bases to trimming and J lost 2 bases, with 8 bases between them. Germline V lookup: CDR1 MDHEN, CDR2 SYDVKM. The CDR3 length is 13 residues. The CDR3 here is CASRSSPGNTIYF. The CDR3 DNA sequence: TGTGCCAGCAGGTCTAGTCCTGGAAACACCATATATTTT.

Points on this clonotype: A much larger clone sits a single nucleotide away, making a read error possible. The V and J genes are TRBV6-5 and TRBJ1-3; D gene ambiguous. The germline CDR1 and CDR2 sequences are MNHEY and SVGAGI. The CDR3 covers 17 residues. The CDR3, as DNA: TGTGCCAGCAGTTACTCGAGACATTTGAGCTCTGGAAACAACATATATTTT. This sequence encodes CASSYSRHLSSGNNIYF.

The V gene is TRBV27, the J gene TRBJ2-3; D call uncertain. V gave up 5 bases and J gave up 3 bases, with 12 bases separating them. The CDR3 length is 14 residues. Germline V lookup: CDR1 MNHEY, CDR2 SMNVEV (reference sequence). CDR3 loop: CASSIGYSTDTQYF. The CDR3 nucleotides are TGTGCCAGCAGTATCGGGTACAGTACAGATACGCAGTATTTT.

The V call is TRBV20-1, the J call TRBJ2-1, with D unresolved. The germline V gene encodes CDR1 DFQATT and CDR2 SNEGSKA (reference sequence). V shed 0 bases and J shed 8 bases, with 17 bases lying between them. The CDR3 contains 15 residues. CDR3 nucleotides: TGCAGTGCTAGAGATCTGAACTCCCTTGGGGATGAGCAGTTCTTC. This encodes CSARDLNSLGDEQFF.

J is TRBJ2-1 and V is TRBV7-3, with a weak D call TRBD1 (6 bases). Germline CDR1 and CDR2: SGHTA and FQGTGA. Trimming stripped 5 bases from V and 7 bases from J, with 18 bases between. The CDR3 is made up of 15 amino acids. The CDR3 nucleotides read TGTGCCAGCAGCCCCCTGGCAGGGGCGCCGAATGAGCAGTTCTTC. This translates into CASSPLAGAPNEQFF.

This clonotype came up a few times. The chain has TRBV12-3 or TRBV12-4 and TRBJ1-6; D call uncertain. The CDR3 is 15 residues long. Trimming shortened V by 3 bases and J by 5 bases, and 11 bases separated the two germline ends. CDR3 bases: TGTGCCAGCAGTTTTGGTCCGTCCAATAATTCACCCCTCCACTTT. This sequence encodes CASSFGPSNNSPLHF.

The chain employs TRBV29-1 and TRBJ1-2, with TRBD1 matching over 7 bases. V lost 5 bases and J lost 6; bases outside the gene matches: 3. The CDR3 loop spans 11 amino acids. Germline loops: CDR1 SQVTM, CDR2 ANQGSEA. This CDR3 reads CSVRGGDGYTF. DNA of the CDR3: TGCAGCGTTCGAGGGGGCGATGGCTACACCTTC.

The chain recombines TRBV20-1 with TRBJ1-3; 9 nucleotides align to TRBD1. V gave up 3 bases and J gave up 2 bases; unmatched junction bases: 8. The germline V gene encodes CDR1 DFQATT and CDR2 SNEGSKA (reference sequence). The CDR3 consists of 16 residues. This CDR3 is CSASRAQGAAGNTIYF. In DNA, the CDR3 is TGCAGTGCTAGTCGAGCACAGGGGGCGGCTGGAAACACCATATATTTT.

In its sample, this clonotype was seen a few times. The gene calls are TRBV6-6 and TRBJ2-1; 13 bases are a match to TRBD2. Germline V gives CDR1 MNHNY, CDR2 SVGAGI (reference sequence). The trim removed 5 bases at V and 10 bases at J, leaving 2 bases unmatched. The CDR3 is 13 amino acids. CDR3 sequence (DNA): TGTGCCAGCAGTCCGACTAGCGGGAGGGAGCAGTTCTTC. It yields the protein CASSPTSGREQFF.

This chain links TRBV5-6 with TRBJ2-5, with a tentative D call TRBD1 (5 bases). Trimming shortened V by 0 bases and J by 5 bases, and 14 bases separated the two germline ends. The germline gives CDR1 SGHDT, CDR2 YYEEEE. The CDR3 has 15 amino acids. DNA for the CDR3: TGTGCCAGCAGCTTGGGAGCCAGGGATGGTGAGACCCAGTACTTC. Translation gives CASSLGARDGETQYF.

V and J are TRBV29-1 and TRBJ2-1, with 8 bases lining up with TRBD1. CDR1 is SQVTM, CDR2 ANQGSEA, per germline. The CDR3 runs 13 residues. The V gene end was trimmed by 2 bases and the J gene end by 11 bases; junction bases not matched to a gene: 8. This CDR3 reads CSVETRTGSKQFF. The CDR3 region has the DNA TGCAGCGTTGAAACCCGGACAGGGTCGAAGCAGTTCTTC.

The genes are TRBV10-3 and TRBJ1-5, with D maybe TRBD1 (6 bases). This CDR3 comprises 13 residues. Germline values: CDR1 ENHRY, CDR2 SYGVKD. The V end lost 10 bases, the J end lost 1 base, and 11 bases lay between the germline ends. CDR3 region: CASTGSSNQPQHF. DNA of the CDR3: TGTGCCAGCACAGGGTCGAGCAATCAGCCCCAGCATTTT.

This clonotype was seen only a few times. The CDR3 sequence: CASSFGGPDEQFF. The CDR3 DNA sequence: TGTGCCAGCAGTTTCGGGGGTCCCGATGAGCAGTTCTTC. The chain uses TRBV28 and TRBJ2-1, with TRBD2 as a possible D gene (6 bases). From germline, CDR1 is MDHEN and CDR2 SYDVKM. This CDR3 contains 13 residues. Trimming removed 3 bases at V and 8 bases at J, with 11 bases between.

This clonotype was counted at least ten times. The chain uses TRBV12-3 or TRBV12-4 and TRBJ1-2, with 10 bases lining up with TRBD1. The CDR3 is 14 amino acids. Unmatched junction bases numbered 8, after V lost 8 bases and J lost 5 bases. The CDR3 DNA reads TGTGCCAGCGGCGATCGGACAGGGGGTTATGGCTACACCTTC. It is translated as CASGDRTGGYGYTF.

This clonotype was seen a handful of times. The genes are TRBV5-1 and TRBJ2-7, with 7 bases aligning to TRBD1. The CDR3 covers 18 residues. Trimming removed 2 bases from V and 1 base from J; junction bases left unmatched: 15. Germline loops: CDR1 SGHRS, CDR2 YFSETQ. The DNA for the CDR3 is TGCGCCAGCAGCTTAACAACCATCCGGGACAGAAGTTCCTACGAGCAGTACTTC. This encodes CASSLTTIRDRSSYEQYF. The whole variable domain, remainder taken from reference TRBV5-1 and TRBJ2-7, is KAGVTQTPRYLIKTRGQQVTLSCSPISGHRSVSWYQQTPGQGLQFLFEYFSETQRNKGNFPGRFSGRQFSNSRSEMNVSTLELGDSALYLCASSLTTIRDRSSYEQYFGPGTRLTVT.

The table lists this clonotype with many counts. The chain carries TRBV6-5 and TRBJ1-3; D is unclear. Germline assignment: CDR1 MNHEY and CDR2 SVGAGI. The ends were cut back, 2 bases at V and 0 bases at J, with 8 bases in the middle. The CDR3 is 15 amino acids. In nucleotides, the CDR3 is TGTGCCAGCAGTTACGGCGGTTTCTCTGGAAACACCATATATTTT. Amino acid sequence: CASSYGGFSGNTIYF.

In this sample, this clonotype turned up a few times. CDR3 DNA sequence: TGTGCCAGCAGTTACTCGAGTAAGGGTCAGCTTACGCCCCAGCATTTT. This gives the protein CASSYSSKGQLTPQHF. V gene TRBV6-2 or TRBV6-3 combines with J gene TRBJ1-5; D uncertain. The CDR3 is made up of 16 amino acids. V shed 0 bases and J shed 9 bases, with 18 bases lying between them. Germline lookup yields CDR1 MNHEY and CDR2 SVGEGT.

This clonotype showed up just a few times. The chain has TRBV20-1 and TRBJ2-7; D perhaps matches TRBD1 (6 bases). Per the germline V gene, CDR1 is DFQATT and CDR2 is SNEGSKA (reference sequence). Trimming removed 4 bases at V and 4 bases at J, with 11 bases between. This CDR3 has 12 amino acids. The CDR3, as DNA: TGCAGTGCTATGGGCAGGGGTTACGAGCAGTACTTC. This translates into CSAMGRGYEQYF.

This chain links TRBV28 with TRBJ2-1, with D tentatively TRBD2 (5 bases). Germline V gene lookup returns CDR1 MDHEN and CDR2 SYDVKM. This CDR3 has 12 amino acids. V was shortened by 6 bases and J by 9 bases, with 12 bases between the two germline ends. The CDR3 loop is CASRRSTSEQFF. CDR3 nucleotides: TGTGCCAGCAGACGTTCCACTAGTGAGCAGTTCTTC.

This clonotype appeared a few times. The CDR3 reads CSVAGGVGEKLFF. Here the CDR3 DNA reads TGCAGCGTTGCAGGGGGCGTCGGTGAAAAACTGTTTTTT. The chain links TRBV29-1 to TRBJ1-4; 8 bases are a match to TRBD1. The V and J ends lost 4 bases and 7 bases, in that order; junction bases with no gene match: 5. The CDR3 length is 13 residues. From germline, CDR1 is SQVTM and CDR2 ANQGSEA.

This clonotype was counted between two and nine times. The V call is TRBV29-1, the J call TRBJ1-2; D ambiguous. The CDR3 length is 11 residues. The V end was cut by 8 bases, the J end by 8 bases, with 15 bases between. Germline lookup yields CDR1 SQVTM and CDR2 ANQGSEA. CDR3 nucleotide sequence: TGCAGCCTATGGTCGGACGGAGGCTACACCTTC. Amino acid sequence: CSLWSDGGYTF.

The sample holds many counts of this clonotype. The chain carries TRBV5-1 and TRBJ1-1; D is unclear. The V end lost 1 base, the J end lost 1 base, and 17 bases lay between the germline ends. The CDR3 loop spans 17 amino acids. CDR1 and CDR2 from the germline V gene are SGHRS and YFSETQ. In DNA form, the CDR3 reads TGCGCCAGCAGCTTGAAGGAAATTATGGGGAGGAACACTGAAGCTTTCTTT. Amino acids: CASSLKEIMGRNTEAFF.

This clonotype has just a few counts. The chain carries TRBV4-3 and TRBJ2-3; weak D call: TRBD1 (6 bases). V lost 5 bases, J lost 2 bases, and 8 bases lay in between. The CDR3 spans 13 residues. CDR1 and CDR2 (germline): LGHNA, YSLEER. The CDR3: CASSNRDTDTQYF. The CDR3 coding sequence is TGCGCCAGCAGCAACAGGGACACAGATACGCAGTATTTT.

The chain employs TRBV12-3 or TRBV12-4 and TRBJ2-7; D is ambiguous. There are 12 residues in the CDR3. The V end was cut by 7 bases, the J end by 2 bases, with 9 bases between. The CDR3 sequence: CASKGKTYEQYF. The CDR3 DNA sequence: TGTGCCAGCAAGGGTAAAACCTACGAGCAGTACTTC.

This chain uses TRBV7-9 with TRBJ2-3; unclear D gene. The CDR3 length is 14 residues. V was cut by 10 bases and J by 0 bases, with 14 bases left in between. Per the germline V gene, CDR1 is SEHNR and CDR2 is FQNEAQ (reference sequence). The CDR3 loop is CATQKMSSTDTQYF. CDR3 in DNA: TGTGCCACTCAGAAGATGTCTAGCACAGATACGCAGTATTTT.

The V call is TRBV4-3, the J call TRBJ1-1; D not resolved. CDR3 size: 14 residues. V lost 0 bases to trimming and J lost 10 bases, with 15 bases between them. Germline V CDR1 and CDR2: LGHNA, YSLEER. The CDR3 loop reads CASSQDGVEPPAFF. The CDR3 DNA sequence: TGCGCCAGCAGCCAAGATGGGGTGGAACCTCCAGCTTTCTTT.